Listed below are T cell receptor beta chains from one sample, sequenced in a study of identical twins' blood T cells. MiXCR, run by TCRdb on the 5' RACE reads, gives a single entry per CDR3 protein. The repertoire includes 350,000 to 400,000 distinct CDR3 sequences, about 28% of them detected once, and roughly 6.1% sits in the top ten. Material: PBMCs. The source is a woman aged 18 to 55 in good health. CDR3s include the opening cysteine and the closing phenylalanine or tryptophan. A D gene is named only where the DNA matches it firmly. Some rows mark clone size as missing; the rest say once, few, many or name a class of expanded clone.

TGTGCCAGCAGGCCCCAGGGGGCGGACTATGGCTACACCTTC,CASRPQGADYGYTF,TRBJ1-2,TRBV28,TRBD1,.
TGTGCCAGCAGGGGACTAGCGGCCAATGAGCGGTTCTTC,CASRGLAANERFF,TRBJ2-1,TRBV27,TRBD2,.
TGTGCCAGCAGCTTCCAACTAGCGGCCGATACGCAGTATTTT,CASSFQLAADTQYF,TRBJ2-3,TRBV7-2,TRBD2,.
TGTGCCAGCAGCGTCAGGATAGGTCTATTAGAAGCTTTCTTT,CASSVRIGLLEAFF,TRBJ1-1,TRBV7-9,.,few
TGCAGTGCCCCCTCGGGGGTTTATGGCTACACCTTC,CSAPSGVYGYTF,TRBJ1-2,TRBV20-1,.,few
TGCAGTGGCCGGGACGTGGCCTACGAGCAGTACTTC,CSGRDVAYEQYF,TRBJ2-7,TRBV20-1,.,few
TGTGCCAGCAGGAGGGGGGGGCAGAGCAATCAGCCCCAGCATTTT,CASRRGGQSNQPQHF,TRBJ1-5,TRBV28,.,few
TGTGCCAGCAGTTCCGACCAGGGAATTCATTCACCCCTCCACTTT,CASSSDQGIHSPLHF,TRBJ1-6,TRBV27,.,few
TGTGCTAGTGGTTCGGCCCGAGGCAGGGCCGGTAATCAGCCCCAGCATTTT,CASGSARGRAGNQPQHF,TRBJ1-5,TRBV12-5,.,.
TGCAGTGCTCGGGGGGGTGATACGCAGTATTTT,CSARGGDTQYF,TRBJ2-3,TRBV20-1,TRBD2,.
TGCAGTGTACTGTCCTACAATGAGCAGTTCTTC,CSVLSYNEQFF,TRBJ2-1,TRBV20-1,.,.
TGTGCCAGCAGCTTTGGTTTTTCGAACACCGGGGAGCTGTTTTTT,CASSFGFSNTGELFF,TRBJ2-2,TRBV7-2,.,.
TGCAGTGCCAGAGGGGTAAATGAAAAACTGTTTTTT,CSARGVNEKLFF,TRBJ1-4,TRBV20-1,.,.
TGCAGTGCTAGCAGGACAGGCCCAAATTCACCCCTCCACTTT,CSASRTGPNSPLHF,TRBJ1-6,TRBV20-1,TRBD1,.
TGTGCCACCTCTGGTGCCGGGGAGCTGTTTTTT,CATSGAGELFF,TRBJ2-2,TRBV10-3,.,.
TGCAGCGTCCCCGAGTGGGATGGAAACACCATATATTTT,CSVPEWDGNTIYF,TRBJ1-3,TRBV29-1,.,.
TGTGCCAGCAGACAAACGGCCGACCCGCGCGTCGAGAATGAGCAGTTCTTC,CASRQTADPRVENEQFF,TRBJ2-1,TRBV2,.,.
TGTGCCGGCAGGCGGACTAGCGGGAGTTCCTACGAGCAGTACTTC,CAGRRTSGSSYEQYF,TRBJ2-7,TRBV12-3/TRBV12-4,TRBD2,few
TGTGCCAGCAGCCGAATGTGGGGACAAAACTCTGGAAACACCATATATTTT,CASSRMWGQNSGNTIYF,TRBJ1-3,TRBV3-1,.,.
TGCAGTGCTAGAGATTTGCGGGGGCCCCAGAGCTCCTACAATGAGCAGTTCTTC,CSARDLRGPQSSYNEQFF,TRBJ2-1,TRBV20-1,.,.
TGTGCCAGCAGCAGAAGGACATTTCCGAGGGGAGATACGCAGTATTTT,CASSRRTFPRGDTQYF,TRBJ2-3,TRBV21-1,.,many
TGCAGTGCTTCCAGTAGCGATTACAATGAGCAGTTCTTC,CSASSSDYNEQFF,TRBJ2-1,TRBV20-1,.,.
TGTGCCAGCAGCTCCGTCGACAGGGAGGACGGAAACACCATATATTTT,CASSSVDREDGNTIYF,TRBJ1-3,TRBV7-6,TRBD1,few
TGCAGCGTTGAATACCGGGACAGGGACAACTATGGCTACACCTTC,CSVEYRDRDNYGYTF,TRBJ1-2,TRBV29-1,TRBD1,.
TGTGCCAGCAATCGTAACGGACAGCCCCAGCATTTT,CASNRNGQPQHF,TRBJ1-5,TRBV2,.,.
TGCGCCAGCAGCCAAGATTTGAACAGGGTTCGTACTGAAGCTTTCTTT,CASSQDLNRVRTEAFF,TRBJ1-1,TRBV4-1,.,many
TGTGCCAGCAGTTTAGGAGTAGCCTCCGGCGAGCAGTACTTC,CASSLGVASGEQYF,TRBJ2-7,TRBV12-3/TRBV12-4,.,.
TGTGCCAGCAGCCATGCCTCTGGAAACACCATATATTTT,CASSHASGNTIYF,TRBJ1-3,TRBV3-1,.,.
TGTGCCAGCAGCTTAAACCGGGTAGGGATTGTAACTGAAGCTTTCTTT,CASSLNRVGIVTEAFF,TRBJ1-1,TRBV7-2,.,.
TGTGCCATCAGGGAAGGGGCTGGGAACACTGAAGCTTTCTTT,CAIREGAGNTEAFF,TRBJ1-1,TRBV10-3,.,few
TGCGCCAGCAGCTCCCTAGACAGGCCTGAAGCTTTCTTT,CASSSLDRPEAFF,TRBJ1-1,TRBV5-1,.,.
TGTGCCAGCAGTTACTCGTTCAGGGCTGGAAACACCATATATTTT,CASSYSFRAGNTIYF,TRBJ1-3,TRBV6-5,.,many